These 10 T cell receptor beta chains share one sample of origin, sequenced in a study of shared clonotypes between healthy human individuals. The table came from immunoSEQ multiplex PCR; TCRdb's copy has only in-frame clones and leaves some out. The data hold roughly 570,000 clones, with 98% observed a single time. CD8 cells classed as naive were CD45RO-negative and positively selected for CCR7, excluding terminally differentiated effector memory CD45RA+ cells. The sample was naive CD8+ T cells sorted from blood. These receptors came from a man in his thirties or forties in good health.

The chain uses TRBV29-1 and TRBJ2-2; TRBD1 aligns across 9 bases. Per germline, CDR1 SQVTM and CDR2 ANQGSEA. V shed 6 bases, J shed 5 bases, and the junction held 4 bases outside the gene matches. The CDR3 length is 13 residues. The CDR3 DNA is TGCAGCGTGTCCGGGACAGGGACCGGGGAGCTGTTTTTT. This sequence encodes CSVSGTGTGELFF.

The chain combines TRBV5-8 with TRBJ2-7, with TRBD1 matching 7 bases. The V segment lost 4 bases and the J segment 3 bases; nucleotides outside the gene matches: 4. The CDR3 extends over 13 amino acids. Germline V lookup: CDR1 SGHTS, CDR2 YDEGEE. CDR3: CASSPGGDYEQYF. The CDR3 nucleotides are TGTGCCAGCAGCCCAGGGGGAGACTACGAGCAGTACTTC.

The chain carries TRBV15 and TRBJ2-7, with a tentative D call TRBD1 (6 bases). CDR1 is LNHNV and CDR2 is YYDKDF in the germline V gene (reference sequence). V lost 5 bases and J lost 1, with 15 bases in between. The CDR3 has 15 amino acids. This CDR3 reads CATSADTGFSYEQYF. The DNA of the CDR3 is TGTGCCACCAGCGCAGATACAGGGTTTTCCTACGAGCAGTACTTC.

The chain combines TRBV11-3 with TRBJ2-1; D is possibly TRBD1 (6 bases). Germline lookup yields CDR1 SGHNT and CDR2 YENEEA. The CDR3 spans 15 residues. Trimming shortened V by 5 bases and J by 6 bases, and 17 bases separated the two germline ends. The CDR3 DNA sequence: TGTGCCAGCAGCATCCGGGACAAAGGATTCAATGAGCAGTTCTTC. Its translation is CASSIRDKGFNEQFF.

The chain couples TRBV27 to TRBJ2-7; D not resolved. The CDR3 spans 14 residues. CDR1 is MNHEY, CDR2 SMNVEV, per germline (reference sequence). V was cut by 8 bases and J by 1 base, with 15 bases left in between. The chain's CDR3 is CASASAFGSYEQYF. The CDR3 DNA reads TGTGCCAGCGCCTCGGCCTTCGGATCCTACGAGCAGTACTTC.

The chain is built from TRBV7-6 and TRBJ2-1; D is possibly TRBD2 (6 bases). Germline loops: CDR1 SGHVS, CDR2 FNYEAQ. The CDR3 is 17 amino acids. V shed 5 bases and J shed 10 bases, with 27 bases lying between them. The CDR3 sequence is CASSELTNLPGGVEQFF. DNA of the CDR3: TGTGCCAGCAGCGAGTTGACGAACTTGCCCGGCGGGGTAGAGCAGTTCTTC.

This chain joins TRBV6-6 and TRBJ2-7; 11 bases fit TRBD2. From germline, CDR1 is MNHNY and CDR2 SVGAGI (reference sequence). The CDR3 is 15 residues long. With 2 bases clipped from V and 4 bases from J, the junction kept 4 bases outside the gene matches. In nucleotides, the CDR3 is TGTGCCAGCAGTTACATAGCGGGAGGGGAATACGAGCAGTACTTC. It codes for CASSYIAGGEYEQYF.

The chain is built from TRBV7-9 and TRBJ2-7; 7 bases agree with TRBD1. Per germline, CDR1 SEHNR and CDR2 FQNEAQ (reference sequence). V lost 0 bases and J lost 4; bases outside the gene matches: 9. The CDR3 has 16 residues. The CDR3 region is CASSLAASRDRYEQYF. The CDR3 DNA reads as TGTGCCAGCAGCTTAGCTGCCTCCCGGGACAGATACGAGCAGTACTTC.

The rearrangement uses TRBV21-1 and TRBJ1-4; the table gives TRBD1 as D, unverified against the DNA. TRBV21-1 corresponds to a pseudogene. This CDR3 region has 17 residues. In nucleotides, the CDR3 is TGTGCCAGCAGCGCGGGACAGGGGGCGAATAGAGGTGAAAAACTGTTTTTT. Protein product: CASSAGQGANRGEKLFF.

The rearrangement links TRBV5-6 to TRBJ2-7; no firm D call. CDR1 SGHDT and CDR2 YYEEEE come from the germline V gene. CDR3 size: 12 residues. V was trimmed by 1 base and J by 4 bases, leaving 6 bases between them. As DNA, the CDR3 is TGTGCCAGCAGCTTGTCGACATACGAGCAGTACTTC. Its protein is CASSLSTYEQYF.